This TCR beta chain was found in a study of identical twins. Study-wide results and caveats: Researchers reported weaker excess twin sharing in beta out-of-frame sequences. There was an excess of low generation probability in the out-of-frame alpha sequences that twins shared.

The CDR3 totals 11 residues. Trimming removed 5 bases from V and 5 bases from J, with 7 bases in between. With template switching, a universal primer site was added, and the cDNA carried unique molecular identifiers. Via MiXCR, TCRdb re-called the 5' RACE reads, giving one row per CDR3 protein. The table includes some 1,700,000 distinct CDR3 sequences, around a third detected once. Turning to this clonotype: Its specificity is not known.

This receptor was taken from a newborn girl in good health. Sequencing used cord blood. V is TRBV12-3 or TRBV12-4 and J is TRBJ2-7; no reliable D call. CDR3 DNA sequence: TGTGCCAGCAGTAGATCGGACGAGCAGTACTTC. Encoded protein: CASSRSDEQYF.